This TCR beta chain was sequenced for a study of T-cell memory formation after mild COVID-19. Employing constant-segment primers, 5'RACE generated TCR alpha and TCR beta cDNA libraries bearing sample barcodes and UMIs. MiXCR, run by TCRdb on the 5' RACE reads, gives a single entry per CDR3 protein. The top ten hold around 12% of the sample, which has just over 400,000 distinct CDR3 sequences, 20% to 25% seen once. The CDR3 is made up of 14 amino acids. The germline V and J ends were trimmed by 0 bases and 7 bases, with 13 bases remaining between them. The germline V gene has CDR1 DFQATT and CDR2 SNEGSKA (reference sequence). With regard to this clonotype: As yet, its antigen is unknown.

Notes on the study in general: Clones contracting over day 15 to 85 were CD4/CD8 balanced, with later expanders leaning CD4+.

This sequence joins TRBV20-1 and TRBJ2-1; no definite D call. The sequence derives from an adult woman who had mild COVID-19 (a few samples of this study predate the infection). Cell type and time point are not known. Input material: PBMCs or a T cell subset sorted from them (not recorded which). CDR3 DNA: TGCAGTGCTAGAGACCCAATTCTTTTTAATGAGCAGTTCTTC. It encodes CSARDPILFNEQFF.